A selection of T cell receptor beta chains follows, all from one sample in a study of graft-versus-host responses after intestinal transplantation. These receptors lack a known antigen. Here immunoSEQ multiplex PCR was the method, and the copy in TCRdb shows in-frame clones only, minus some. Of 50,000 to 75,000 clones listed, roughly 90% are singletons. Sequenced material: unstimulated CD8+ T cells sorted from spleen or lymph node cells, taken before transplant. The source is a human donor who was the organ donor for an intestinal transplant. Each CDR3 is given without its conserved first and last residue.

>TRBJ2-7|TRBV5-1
ASSLLLWGAYEQY
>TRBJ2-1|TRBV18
ASSPARTSSYNEQF
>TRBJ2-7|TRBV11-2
ASSTSDGVSYEQY
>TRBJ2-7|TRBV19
ASRAASGSEQY
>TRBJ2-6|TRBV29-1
SVVYSGGAGANVLT
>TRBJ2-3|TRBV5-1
ASSSYYTQY
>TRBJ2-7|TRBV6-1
ASSQTGTSSYEQY
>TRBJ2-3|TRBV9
ASSVDGTSGPTDTQY
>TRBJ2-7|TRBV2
ASRDVSGYSYEQY
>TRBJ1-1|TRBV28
ASSLPGFNTEAF
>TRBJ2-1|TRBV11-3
ASSARTGDNEQF
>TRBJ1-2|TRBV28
ASSFQLTHTPPNYGYT
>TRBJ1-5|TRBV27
ASRGAGFGWNQPQH
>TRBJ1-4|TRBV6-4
ASSDPDRGGEEKLF
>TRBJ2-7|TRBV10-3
AISLPGLAGANYYEQY
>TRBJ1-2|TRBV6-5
ASRSSGHWIRGYT
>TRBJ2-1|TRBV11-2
ASSLGRAVAYNEQF
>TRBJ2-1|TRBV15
ATSTTLTSGSNEQF
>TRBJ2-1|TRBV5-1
ASSFTGGVYNEQF
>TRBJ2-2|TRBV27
ASSLGYTGELF
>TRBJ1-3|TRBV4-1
ASSLEGQRSGNTIY
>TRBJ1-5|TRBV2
ASSPGPENQPQH
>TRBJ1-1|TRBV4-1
ASSHGPTGVTEAF
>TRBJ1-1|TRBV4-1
ASSQEIGGGTEAF
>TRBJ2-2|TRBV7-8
ASSPGAGNVGELF
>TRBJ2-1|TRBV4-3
ASSQQGARGQNEQF